This T cell receptor beta chain was recorded in a study of T-cell reconstitution after alpha-beta-depleted transplantation in children. The germline V gene has CDR1 ENHRY and CDR2 SYGVKD. Trimming left V 4 bases short and J 3 bases short, with 10 bases between. The CDR3 totals 13 residues. Many counts were recorded for this clonotype. What it binds is not known. Unique molecular identifiers were incorporated during preparation of the TCRbeta library. TCRdb itself ran the PCR reads through MiXCR, one entry per CDR3 protein. This sample yields under 60,000 distinct CDR3 sequences, of which 5% to 6.5% are seen a single time; around 30% belongs to the top ten. Study-level findings and limits: The origin of high day-60 TCRbeta diversity in some patients lay in surviving recipient T cells and thymic progenitors. Expanded graft clones numbering several hundred reportedly gave rise to alpha-beta T cells about two months after transplant. Newly produced T cells mostly accounted for T-cell counts and diversity one year post-transplant.

The chain recombines TRBV10-3 with TRBJ2-7; no firm D call. This sequence was found in a female patient aged 2-9 years who had a stem cell transplant for aplastic anemia, so the T cells may come from the graft donor. Sample: PBMCs, mostly from graft donor cells, taken 60 days after TCRalphabeta/CD19-depleted stem cell transplant. CDR3 nucleotides: TGTGCCATCAGTGTGGGCAGTGTCTACGAGCAGTACTTC. Translating gives CAISVGSVYEQYF.